This record looks at one T cell receptor beta chain sequence and its context. Its antigen remains unidentified. The record originates from a study of T cell repertoires in cytomegalovirus infection. Study summary: HLA-C-restricted CMV epitopes, recently identified, and well-studied HLA-B-restricted ones were used by the study. It can be stated that public TCR beta signatures indicated CMV infection as well as a matching HLA type.

General study points: Carriage of CMV together with the relevant HLA was identifiable through cumulative public TCR beta family frequency. CMV-specific TCR beta clonotypes restricted by HLA-C dominated the ex vivo response.

A single record per CDR3 protein comes from TCRdb applying MiXCR to the reads. The sample holds 640,000 or so distinct CDR3 sequences; around 30% are singletons and the top ten take 15% to 20%. The CDR3 is made up of 14 amino acids. CDR1 LGHDT and CDR2 YNNKEL come from the germline V gene (reference sequence). The V end was cut by 0 bases, the J end by 9 bases, with 14 bases between. The input for sequencing was cultured PBMCs, taken from culture after CMV antigen stimulation. The TCR was taken from a human donor in good health (CMV status not recorded). Some clones in this sample may be carry-over from other donors' samples. J is TRBJ2-5 and V is TRBV3-1; unclear D gene. The chain's CDR3 is CASSQDWSVQAQYF. CDR3 bases: TGTGCCAGCAGCCAAGATTGGTCGGTGCAGGCCCAGTACTTC.